The 2 T cell receptor beta chains below come from one sample, sequenced in a study of OX40 agonist ivuxolimab in advanced cancers. The assay was immunoSEQ multiplex PCR, and TCRdb's table has in-frame clones only and misses some. Of 60,000 to 75,000 clones listed, around 88% are singletons. The sequenced sample was CD4+ or CD8+ T cells sorted from blood, obtained in a trial of the OX40 agonist ivuxolimab. All receptors derive from an adult with an advanced solid tumor such as melanoma, head and neck, liver or kidney cancer.

The rearrangement uses TRBV19 and TRBJ1-5, with a possible D match to TRBD1 (6 bases). Germline lookup yields CDR1 LNHDA and CDR2 SQIVND (reference sequence). V was shortened by 5 bases and J by 2 bases, with 10 bases between the two germline ends. The CDR3 loop spans 14 amino acids. CDR3: CASSVAGGNQPQHF. CDR3 coding DNA: TGTGCCAGTAGTGTCGCAGGGGGCAATCAGCCCCAGCATTTT.

The chain carries TRBV20-1 and TRBJ2-1; D gene ambiguous. V was cut by 3 bases and J by 6 bases, with 6 bases left in between. The CDR3 covers 11 residues. Germline-derived CDR1 and CDR2 are DFQATT and SNEGSKA (reference sequence). The CDR3 region has the DNA TGCAGTGCTAGGGCGTTCAATGAGCAGTTCTTC. Translating it yields CSARAFNEQFF.